This T cell receptor beta chain was profiled in a study of blood T cell repertoires in COVID-19. Assay: immunoSEQ multiplex PCR; the TCRdb copy retains only in-frame clones and omits some. The table shows under 80,000 clones, with about 86% occurring only once. Germline V CDR1 and CDR2: LGHNT, FRNRAP. The CDR3 runs to 15 residues. Germline trimming cut 5 bases from V and 4 bases from J; bases unmatched to any gene: 8. The source is a man in his 70s with active COVID-19. The V call is TRBV12-5, the J call TRBJ2-5, with 9 nucleotides matching TRBD1. Sample: peripheral blood. DNA for the CDR3: TGTGCTAGTGGTCCCCCGACAGGGGGAGGAGAGACCCAGTACTTC. Protein sequence: CASGPPTGGGETQYF.